This entry lists 15 T cell receptor beta chains sequenced from one sample in a study of blood T cell repertoires in COVID-19. Sequencing was performed with immunoSEQ multiplex PCR; in TCRdb, only in-frame clones are kept and a portion is missing. This table has 130,000 or so clones, approximately 85% appearing once. Sequencing was done on a sample of peripheral blood. The receptors here all came from a human donor in a cohort sampled during active COVID-19.

The genes are TRBV11-2 and TRBJ1-1; 8 bases agree with TRBD1. With 1 base clipped from V and 0 bases from J, the junction kept 10 bases outside the gene matches. CDR1 SGHAT and CDR2 FQNNGV come from the germline V gene. The CDR3 has 18 residues. The CDR3 reads CASSLAWQGASMNTEAFF. Here the CDR3 DNA reads TGTGCCAGCAGCTTAGCGTGGCAGGGGGCCTCAATGAACACTGAAGCTTTCTTT.

This rearrangement joins TRBV15 to TRBJ2-7; D perhaps matches TRBD1 (6 bases). The length of the CDR3 is 13 residues. Germline values: CDR1 LNHNV, CDR2 YYDKDF (reference sequence). V dropped 3 bases and J dropped 5 bases, with 11 bases sitting between them. The CDR3 protein is CATSSLQGNEQYV. CDR3 DNA sequence: TGTGCCACCAGCAGCCTACAGGGTAACGAGCAGTACGTC.

The chain has TRBV3-1 (or the pseudogene TRBV3-2) and TRBJ2-7; TRBD1 aligns across 8 bases. After removal of 0 bases from V and 0 bases from J, the junction contained 4 bases not matched to a gene. The CDR3 loop spans 16 amino acids. The germline V gene has CDR1 LGHDT and CDR2 YNNKEL (reference sequence). In nucleotides, the CDR3 is TGTGCCAGCAGCCAAGAGAAGACAGGGGCCTCCTACGAGCAGTACGTC. It translates to CASSQEKTGASYEQYV.

The gene calls are TRBV4-3 and TRBJ2-7; D uncertain. Looked up from germline, CDR1 is LGHNA and CDR2 is YSLEER. CDR3 length: 15 residues. V gave up 0 bases and J gave up 2 bases, with 11 bases separating them. CDR3 sequence reads: CASSQDLAEPYEQYF. In DNA form, the CDR3 reads TGCGCCAGCAGCCAAGACTTAGCAGAACCCTACGAGCAGTACTTC.

This clone was observed a few times. This sequence joins TRBV19 and TRBJ1-5; D ambiguous. V shed 7 bases and J shed 7 bases, with 14 bases lying between them. This CDR3 is 13 amino acids long. Germline loops: CDR1 LNHDA, CDR2 SQIVND (reference sequence). CDR3 region: CASKASRGQPQHF. The CDR3 nucleotides are TGTGCCAGTAAAGCCAGCAGAGGCCAGCCCCAGCATTTT.

V gene TRBV11-2 combines with J gene TRBJ1-4; a weak D match, TRBD1 (6 bases). The germline V gene has CDR1 SGHAT and CDR2 FQNNGV. CDR3 length equals 18 residues. Trimming pared 2 bases from V and 0 bases from J, leaving 16 bases between. The CDR3 region is CASSLFLGAKATNEKLFF. The CDR3 nucleotides read TGTGCCAGCAGCTTATTTTTGGGGGCCAAGGCAACTAATGAAAAACTGTTTTTT.

This clone occurred a few times. V is TRBV4-1 and J is TRBJ1-5; perhaps TRBD1 as D (5 bases). The V and J ends lost 4 bases and 3 bases respectively, with 13 bases between them. The CDR3 consists of 15 residues. CDR1 and CDR2 from the germline V gene are MGHRA and YSYEKL. The chain's CDR3 is CASSLRTGYNQPQHF. The CDR3, as DNA: TGCGCCAGCAGCCTCCGAACAGGTTACAATCAGCCCCAGCATTTT.

J is TRBJ1-1 and V is TRBV13, with 8 bases that match TRBD1. The CDR3 spans 14 residues. V was clipped by 6 bases and J by 4 bases; unmatched bases: 7. Germline V CDR1 and CDR2: PRHDT, FYEKMQ (reference sequence). CDR3 residues: CASSPQGAGTEAFF. The CDR3 region has the DNA TGTGCCAGCAGTCCTCAGGGGGCTGGCACTGAAGCTTTCTTT.

This rearrangement joins TRBV5-1 to TRBJ1-1, with D uncertain. Germline-derived CDR1 and CDR2 are SGHRS and YFSETQ. The CDR3 is 14 residues long. Trimming cost V 1 base and J 2 bases, with 9 bases left between them. CDR3 in amino acids: CASSLSTANTEAFF. CDR3 sequence (DNA): TGCGCCAGCAGCTTGAGTACAGCTAACACTGAAGCTTTCTTT.

The rearrangement links TRBV2 to TRBJ1-6; possible D gene TRBD1, 5 bases. Trimming cost V 8 bases and J 6 bases, with 14 bases left between them. From germline, CDR1 is SNHLY and CDR2 FYNNEI. CDR3 length equals 14 residues. The CDR3 region is CASGVQAPNSPLHF. The CDR3, as DNA: TGTGCCAGCGGTGTACAGGCTCCTAATTCACCCCTCCACTTT.

The genes are TRBV10-3 and TRBJ2-7; maybe TRBD1 (5 bases). Germline V gives CDR1 ENHRY, CDR2 SYGVKD. This CDR3 contains 15 residues. V lost 3 bases and J 1 base, leaving 13 bases between the germline ends. For the CDR3, the DNA is TGTGCCATCAGTGACTTGACAGCCAGTTCCTACGAGCAGTACTTC. Amino acids: CAISDLTASSYEQYF.

This clone turned up a few times. This chain joins TRBV10-1 and TRBJ1-4; D gene uncertain. This CDR3 region has 16 residues. V shed 4 bases and J shed 8 bases, with 20 bases lying between them. Germline CDR1 reads WNHNN; CDR2 reads SYGVQD (reference sequence). The CDR3 DNA reads TGCGCCAGCAGTGCAAATACAGCGGGAGCAGGCGAAAAACTGTTTTTT. Its protein product is CASSANTAGAGEKLFF.

The rearrangement joins TRBV2 to TRBJ1-5; D call uncertain. This CDR3 has 12 residues. V lost 5 bases, J lost 5 bases, and 7 bases lay in between. In germline, CDR1 is SNHLY, CDR2 FYNNEI. The CDR3 protein is CASSSQDQPQHF. The CDR3 DNA reads TGTGCCAGCAGTTCGCAGGATCAGCCCCAGCATTTT. The variable domain in full, with the rest retrieved from reference TRBV2 and TRBJ1-5, is EPEVTQTPSHQVTQMGQEVILRCVPISNHLYFYWYRQILGQKVEFLVSFYNNEISEKSEIFDDQFSVERPDGSNFTLKIRSTKLEDSAMYFCASSSQDQPQHFGDGTRLSIL.

J is TRBJ1-4 and V is TRBV27; D ambiguous. V dropped 4 bases and J dropped 8 bases, with 17 bases sitting between them. CDR3 length equals 15 residues. Germline CDR1 and CDR2: MNHEY and SMNVEV (reference sequence). CDR3 loop: CASSSMDEGLEKLFF. Written as DNA, the CDR3 is TGTGCCAGCAGTTCGATGGACGAGGGCTTGGAAAAACTGTTTTTT.

This sequence joins TRBV4-1 and TRBJ2-6, with D unresolved. The V end lost 1 base, the J end lost 2 bases, and 21 bases lay between the germline ends. This CDR3 contains 20 residues. Germline V gives CDR1 MGHRA, CDR2 YSYEKL. The CDR3 loop reads CASSQGSGSQLVAGANVLTF. The CDR3 DNA reads as TGCGCCAGCAGCCAAGGGAGTGGGTCCCAGCTTGTCGCTGGGGCCAACGTCCTGACTTTC.